This TCR beta chain was sequenced in a study of cytomegalovirus exposure and HLA in healthy donors. This PCR relied on a set of 60 Vbeta primers and 13 Jbeta primers. Only in-frame clones appear in the TCRdb table, and some are missing; sequencing was by immunoSEQ multiplex PCR. The repertoire holds approximately 140,000 clones, with 55% to 70% as singletons. V shed 5 bases, J shed 8 bases, and the junction held 12 bases outside the gene matches. Germline V lookup: CDR1 SGHTA, CDR2 FQGTGA. The CDR3 is 15 amino acids. The specimen was PBMCs. The chain combines TRBV7-3 with TRBJ1-1; 9 positions agree with TRBD1. The sequence derives from a woman aged 55-75 years in good health and CMV-seropositive. CDR3 nucleotides: TGTGCCAGCAGCCCTGGACAGGGGATAGGAGCGGAAGCTTTCTTT. Protein sequence: CASSPGQGIGAEAFF.